The 23 T cell receptor beta chains reported below all come from one sample, sequenced in a study of CD8 T cells in ankylosing spondylitis. Using its own MiXCR run on the 5' RACE reads, TCRdb lists one record per CDR3 protein. Among about 100,000 distinct CDR3 sequences listed, over 6.5% were seen once. Specimen: blood, either unsorted or a sorted T cell fraction (not recorded which). The source is a male donor with ankylosing spondylitis or in good health (not recorded which).

In its sample, this clonotype was seen many times. V is TRBV6-5 and J is TRBJ1-1; 7 bases agree with TRBD1. Trimming removed 0 bases from V and 5 bases from J; junction bases left unmatched: 3. The germline gives CDR1 MNHEY, CDR2 SVGAGI. The CDR3 runs 14 residues. The CDR3 DNA follows: TGTGCCAGCAGTTACTCGAGGGGGCCTACTGAAGCTTTCTTT. Translation: CASSYSRGPTEAFF.

With respect to this clonotype: A much larger clone differs from this one at a single base, so this may be a read error. The chain employs TRBV20-1 and TRBJ2-7; the match to TRBD1 covers 8 bases. CDR1 and CDR2 from the germline V gene are DFQATT and SNEGSKA (reference sequence). CDR3 length: 13 residues. CDR3 nucleotide sequence: TGCAGTGCTAGAGAACAGGGGGGCTACGAGCAGCACTTC. It yields the protein CSAREQGGYEQHF.

In this sample, this clonotype turned up a few times. The genes are TRBV18 and TRBJ2-3; possibly TRBD1 for D (6 bases). V was shortened by 4 bases and J by 1 base, with 12 bases between the two germline ends. The CDR3 spans 15 residues. CDR1 and CDR2 (germline): KGHSH, LQKENI. CDR3 in amino acids: CASSRGQGGTDTQYF. The CDR3 DNA sequence: TGTGCCAGCTCACGGGGGCAAGGGGGCACAGATACGCAGTATTTT. The full variable domain, with the rest looked up from reference TRBV18 and TRBJ2-3, is NAGVMQNPRHLVRRRGQEARLRCSPMKGHSHVYWYRQLPEEGLKFMVYLQKENIIDESGMPKERFSAEFPKEGPSILRIQQVVRGDSAAYFCASSRGQGGTDTQYFGPGTRLTVL.

This clonotype has ten or more counts. This chain connects TRBV5-4 to TRBJ1-1; D is unclear. CDR3 length equals 13 residues. V lost 4 bases and J 0 bases, leaving 7 bases between the germline ends. Per the germline V gene, CDR1 is SGHNT and CDR2 is YYREEE (reference sequence). The CDR3 loop reads CASSIPMNTEAFF. In DNA, the CDR3 is TGTGCCAGCAGCATCCCAATGAACACTGAAGCTTTCTTT.

The gene calls are TRBV7-9 and TRBJ2-1; perhaps TRBD2 as D (5 bases). This CDR3 region has 16 residues. CDR1 and CDR2 from the germline V gene are SEHNR and FQNEAQ (reference sequence). Trimming shortened V by 5 bases and J by 0 bases, and 14 bases separated the two germline ends. In DNA, the CDR3 is TGTGCCAGCAGCCCGCGGGTGGGGAGCTCCTACAATGAGCAGTTCTTC. It codes for CASSPRVGSSYNEQFF.

In the case of this clonotype: Possible read error: a much larger clone is one base away. V usage is TRBV12-3 or TRBV12-4 and J usage is TRBJ2-2, with 8 bases lining up with TRBD2. The CDR3 totals 17 residues. Germline trimming cut 6 bases from V and 3 bases from J; bases unmatched to any gene: 12. CDR3 sequence (DNA): TGTGCCAGCAGGCGGGGGGAAGAGCAATTGGACACCGGGGAGCTGTTTTTT. This translates into CASRRGEEQLDTGELFF.

This clonotype came up many times. The rearrangement uses TRBV29-1 and TRBJ2-7, with a weak D call TRBD2 (6 bases). CDR3 size: 13 residues. Germline V gene data show CDR1 as SQVTM and CDR2 as ANQGSEA. Trimming pared 5 bases from V and 0 bases from J, leaving 11 bases between. CDR3 region: CSVRRASSYEQYF. CDR3 DNA sequence: TGCAGCGTTCGGAGGGCTAGCTCCTACGAGCAGTACTTC.

This clonotype was seen many times. J is TRBJ2-7 and V is TRBV5-1; 7 bases line up with TRBD1. This CDR3 is 14 amino acids long. Losses at the gene ends were 1 base for V and 3 bases for J; bases not matched to a gene: 4. The germline gives CDR1 SGHRS, CDR2 YFSETQ. CDR3 loop: CASSLLTGDYEQYF. The CDR3 nucleotides are TGCGCCAGCAGCTTGCTTACAGGGGACTACGAGCAGTACTTC.

The chain joins TRBV6-2 or TRBV6-3 to TRBJ2-1, with 7 bases matching TRBD2. Germline V lookup: CDR1 MNHEY, CDR2 SVGEGT. The CDR3 extends over 13 amino acids. In nucleotides, the CDR3 is TGTGCAGTGGACGGGAGGACCGAAGGTGAGCAGTTCTTC. Translating it yields CAVDGRTEGEQFF.

This clonotype was recorded many times. This sequence joins TRBV12-3 or TRBV12-4 and TRBJ2-2; D might be TRBD1 (5 bases). The length of the CDR3 is 17 residues. The ends were cut back, 6 bases at V and 0 bases at J, with 17 bases in the middle. The CDR3 DNA follows: TGTGCCAGCAGACCAGACAGTAACCCCACGAACACCGGGGAGCTGTTTTTT. Its translation: CASRPDSNPTNTGELFF.

This clonotype showed up many times. This chain uses TRBV29-1 with TRBJ2-2; D remains ambiguous. With 6 bases removed from V and 6 bases from J, the gap between germline ends came to 8 bases. This CDR3 is built from 11 residues. Per the germline V gene, CDR1 is SQVTM and CDR2 is ANQGSEA. The CDR3 loop reads CSVGWSGELFF. In DNA form, the CDR3 reads TGCAGCGTCGGGTGGTCCGGGGAGCTGTTTTTT.

Only a few counts were recorded for this clonotype. This chain joins TRBV20-1 and TRBJ2-3; possible D gene TRBD2, 6 bases. This CDR3 contains 15 residues. V dropped 5 bases and J dropped 5 bases, with 20 bases sitting between them. Germline V lookup: CDR1 DFQATT, CDR2 SNEGSKA (reference sequence). The CDR3 nucleotides read TGCAGTGCTTCGGTAGCTGGGGGGAGTGGAGATACGCAGTATTTT. It translates to CSASVAGGSGDTQYF.

This clonotype was seen more than once but under ten times. The V gene is TRBV20-1, the J gene TRBJ2-3; a possible D gene is TRBD2 (6 bases). CDR1 and CDR2 from the germline V gene are DFQATT and SNEGSKA (reference sequence). The CDR3 runs to 14 residues. With 6 bases removed from V and 0 bases from J, the gap between germline ends came to 13 bases. The CDR3 loop reads CSAALSGSTDTQYF. Here the CDR3 DNA reads TGCAGTGCGGCCCTAAGCGGGAGCACAGATACGCAGTATTTT.

This clonotype has at least ten counts. The chain recombines TRBV29-1 with TRBJ2-1; D may match TRBD1 or TRBD2 (5 bases each). V dropped 8 bases and J dropped 5 bases, with 16 bases sitting between them. This CDR3 is 13 amino acids long. Germline CDR1 is SQVTM and CDR2 is ANQGSEA. Here the CDR3 DNA reads TGCAGCTCCCACGGGGCCCATGACAATGAGCAGTTCTTC. Its protein is CSSHGAHDNEQFF.

This clonotype was detected many times. The J gene is TRBJ2-7, the V gene TRBV6-2 or TRBV6-3; no firm D call. With 7 bases removed from V and 7 bases from J, the gap between germline ends came to 17 bases. The CDR3 totals 13 residues. Germline V lookup: CDR1 MNHEY, CDR2 SVGEGT. The CDR3 region has the DNA TGTGCCAGCACCTCGGGCGTTCGATGGGAGCAGTACTTC. This codes for CASTSGVRWEQYF.

At least ten counts were recorded for this clonotype. The CDR3 loop is CASSLVSSTGELFF. The CDR3 DNA reads as TGCGCCAGCAGCTTGGTCTCGAGCACCGGGGAGCTGTTTTTT. The J gene is TRBJ2-2, the V gene TRBV5-1; no clear D gene. Germline values: CDR1 SGHRS, CDR2 YFSETQ. The CDR3 spans 14 residues. V was shortened by 0 bases and J by 4 bases, with 7 bases between the two germline ends.

This clonotype was seen ten or more times. In nucleotides, the CDR3 is TGTGCCAGCAGCCCAGGATTGGAGACCCAGTACTTC. Translated: CASSPGLETQYF. The chain couples TRBV6-6 to TRBJ2-5; no clear D. The germline V gene encodes CDR1 MNHNY and CDR2 SVGAGI (reference sequence). The CDR3 runs to 12 residues. V lost 6 bases and J 5 bases, leaving 10 bases between the germline ends.

This clonotype was picked up many times. J is TRBJ1-1 and V is TRBV11-2, with no clear D. The CDR3 contains 14 residues. Per germline, CDR1 SGHAT and CDR2 FQNNGV. Trimming pared 3 bases from V and 4 bases from J, leaving 12 bases between. The CDR3 nucleotides are TGTGCCAGCAGCTTTGGACGTGTGAGCACTGAAGCTTTCTTT. This codes for CASSFGRVSTEAFF.

This sequence joins TRBV12-3 or TRBV12-4 and TRBJ1-1; no clear D gene. The CDR3 has 14 amino acids. V was shortened by 0 bases and J by 5 bases, with 10 bases between the two germline ends. The CDR3 sequence is CASSLAGRATEAFF. CDR3 in DNA: TGTGCCAGCAGTTTAGCAGGGAGGGCGACTGAAGCTTTCTTT.

This clonotype was seen ten or more times. The CDR3 sequence is CASTLASGVETQYF. Here the CDR3 DNA reads TGCGCCAGCACCCTCGCCTCAGGGGTAGAGACCCAGTACTTC. The chain joins TRBV5-1 to TRBJ2-5; weak D call: TRBD1 (6 bases). The ends were cut back, 6 bases at V and 4 bases at J, with 16 bases in the middle. Germline values: CDR1 SGHRS, CDR2 YFSETQ. The CDR3 spans 14 residues.

This clonotype was seen at least ten times. The chain joins TRBV12-3 or TRBV12-4 to TRBJ2-7; 8 bases line up with TRBD1. J lost 4 bases, V lost 6 bases, and 8 bases had no gene match. CDR3 length: 14 amino acids. The CDR3 sequence: CASSPGDRRYEQYF. In DNA, the CDR3 is TGTGCCAGCAGCCCAGGGGACAGGAGATACGAGCAGTACTTC.

This clonotype was counted at least ten times. The rearrangement links TRBV4-2 to TRBJ2-1; D is perhaps TRBD1 or TRBD2 (5 bases each). Trimming took 0 bases from V and 5 from J, leaving 14 bases between them. The CDR3 has 16 residues. In germline, CDR1 is LGHNA, CDR2 YNFKEQ. The DNA for the CDR3 is TGTGCCAGCAGCCAAGACCTGGGACCGAAGCACAATGAGCAGTTCTTC. This translates into CASSQDLGPKHNEQFF.

This clonotype was recorded many times. The chain employs TRBV7-2 and TRBJ2-5; D is uncertain. V dropped 5 bases and J dropped 9 bases, with 10 bases sitting between them. This CDR3 comprises 11 residues. Germline V gene sequence: CDR1 SGHTA, CDR2 FQGNSA. CDR3 nucleotides: TGTGCCAGCAGCATAAACTGGTCCCAGTACTTC. This gives the protein CASSINWSQYF.